One and the same sample provided the 9 T cell receptor beta chains below, sequenced in a study of T-cell reconstitution after alpha-beta-depleted transplantation in children. The authors prepared the TCRbeta library with unique molecular identifiers. TCRdb recomputed calls from the PCR reads with MiXCR, one row per CDR3 protein. The sample includes hundreds of thousands of distinct CDR3 sequences, 10% to 15% seen only once; the top ten take about 2.2%. Sequenced here: PBMCs, mostly from graft donor cells, sampled 360 days after TCRalphabeta/CD19-depleted stem cell transplant. The source is a male patient aged 10-17 years who had a stem cell transplant for acute myeloid leukemia, so the T cells may come from the graft donor.

This clonotype has only a few counts. V gene TRBV27 combines with J gene TRBJ2-7, with 8 positions matching TRBD1. This CDR3 region has 14 residues. The germline V gene has CDR1 MNHEY and CDR2 SMNVEV (reference sequence). Unmatched junction bases numbered 8, after V lost 5 bases and J lost 5 bases. The CDR3 DNA reads TGTGCCAGCAGTATTGACAGGGGCAGGGACGAGCAGTACTTC. Its translation is CASSIDRGRDEQYF.

There are a few counts of this clonotype. CDR3 protein: CASSLRKRNEKLFF. CDR3 in DNA: TGTGCCAGCAGCCTGAGGAAAAGAAATGAAAAACTGTTTTTT. V and J are TRBV3-1 and TRBJ1-4, with D unclear. Trimming pared 4 bases from V and 5 bases from J, leaving 11 bases between. The CDR3 is 14 amino acids. Germline V gives CDR1 LGHDT, CDR2 YNNKEL (reference sequence).

This clonotype has a handful of counts. V gene TRBV4-3 combines with J gene TRBJ2-5, with TRBD1 matching over 9 bases. CDR3 length: 15 amino acids. Per germline, CDR1 LGHNA and CDR2 YSLEER. V lost 3 bases, J lost 2 bases, and 4 bases stayed unmatched. The CDR3 loop reads CASSQVDRGQETQYF. The CDR3 DNA reads as TGCGCCAGCAGCCAGGTCGACAGGGGGCAAGAGACCCAGTACTTC.

A few counts support this clonotype. The V call is TRBV7-3, the J call TRBJ2-1; D perhaps matches TRBD2 (6 bases). CDR3 length equals 13 residues. CDR1 is SGHTA, CDR2 FQGTGA, per germline. V was cut by 5 bases and J by 6 bases, with 11 bases left in between. The CDR3 DNA is TGTGCCAGCAGCCGAGCGGGCCGCAATGAGCAGTTCTTC. Translated: CASSRAGRNEQFF.

As for this clonotype: A single base separates this from a much larger clone, so it may be a read error. This chain connects TRBV20-1 to TRBJ2-2; 10 nucleotides align to TRBD2. This CDR3 region has 15 residues. Germline CDR1 is DFQATT and CDR2 is SNEGSKA (reference sequence). The CDR3 is CCARSLAGESGELFF. CDR3 in DNA: TGCTGTGCTAGATCCCTAGCGGGAGAATCCGGGGAGCTGTTTTTT.

The chain combines TRBV19 with TRBJ2-3, with 10 positions matching TRBD1. The CDR3 loop spans 14 amino acids. Germline CDR1 LNHDA, CDR2 SQIVND (reference sequence). Unmatched junction bases numbered 5, after V lost 5 bases and J lost 6 bases. The CDR3 is CASSLGTGEDTQYF. The CDR3 DNA is TGTGCCAGTAGTCTCGGGACAGGGGAGGATACGCAGTATTTT.

Only a few counts were recorded for this clonotype. J is TRBJ2-3 and V is TRBV12-3 or TRBV12-4, with TRBD2 matching over 7 bases. The CDR3 runs 16 residues. Unmatched junction bases numbered 9, after V lost 2 bases and J lost 4 bases. CDR3 nucleotides: TGTGCCAGCAGTTTATGGGCGGGAGTAAGGGCAGATACGCAGTATTTT. Its protein product is CASSLWAGVRADTQYF.

Comments on this clonotype: With a much larger clone just one base away, this may be a read error. V and J are TRBV7-2 and TRBJ2-4; 9 nucleotides agree with TRBD2. The CDR3 totals 19 residues. Germline CDR1 and CDR2: SGHTA and FQGNSA. As DNA, the CDR3 is TGTGCCAGCAGCTCACCGCCGACTAGCGGACCTCTAGCCAAAAACATTCTGTACTTC. It encodes CASSSPPTSGPLAKNILYF.

This clonotype was picked up a small number of times. This chain joins TRBV5-1 and TRBJ1-6; TRBD1 matches 7 bases. The germline V gene has CDR1 SGHRS and CDR2 YFSETQ. J was trimmed by 7 bases and V by 2 bases; bases with no gene match: 6. This CDR3 is built from 15 residues. CDR3 sequence reads: CASSFSGTANSPLHF. For the CDR3, the DNA is TGCGCCAGCAGCTTCTCCGGGACAGCAAATTCACCCCTCCACTTT.